This T cell receptor (beta chain) was documented in a study of blood T cells in healthy people across ages. V lost 0 bases, J lost 0 bases, and 16 bases lay in between. The CDR3 extends over 18 amino acids. From germline, CDR1 is MNHEY and CDR2 SVGAGI. Notes on the study in general: Any changes in expanded clonotypes were possibly confounded, as donor CMV status remained unknown.

Only a few counts were recorded for this clonotype. As yet, its antigen is unknown. Together with a sample-barcoded 5' primer, a J-beta primer mix was included in a second PCR lasting roughly 6 to 12 cycles. A single record per CDR3 protein comes from TCRdb applying MiXCR to the 5' RACE reads. The table records 550,000 to 750,000 distinct CDR3 sequences, roughly 21% of them present only once. This TCR came from a man aged 65 to 79 in good health. The chain couples TRBV6-5 to TRBJ2-3; the D gene could be TRBD1 or TRBD2 (5 bases each). Input material: blood. The CDR3 DNA sequence: TGTGCCAGCAGTTACTCACCAACCGGGACGACTAGCACAGATACGCAGTATTTT. It yields the protein CASSYSPTGTTSTDTQYF.